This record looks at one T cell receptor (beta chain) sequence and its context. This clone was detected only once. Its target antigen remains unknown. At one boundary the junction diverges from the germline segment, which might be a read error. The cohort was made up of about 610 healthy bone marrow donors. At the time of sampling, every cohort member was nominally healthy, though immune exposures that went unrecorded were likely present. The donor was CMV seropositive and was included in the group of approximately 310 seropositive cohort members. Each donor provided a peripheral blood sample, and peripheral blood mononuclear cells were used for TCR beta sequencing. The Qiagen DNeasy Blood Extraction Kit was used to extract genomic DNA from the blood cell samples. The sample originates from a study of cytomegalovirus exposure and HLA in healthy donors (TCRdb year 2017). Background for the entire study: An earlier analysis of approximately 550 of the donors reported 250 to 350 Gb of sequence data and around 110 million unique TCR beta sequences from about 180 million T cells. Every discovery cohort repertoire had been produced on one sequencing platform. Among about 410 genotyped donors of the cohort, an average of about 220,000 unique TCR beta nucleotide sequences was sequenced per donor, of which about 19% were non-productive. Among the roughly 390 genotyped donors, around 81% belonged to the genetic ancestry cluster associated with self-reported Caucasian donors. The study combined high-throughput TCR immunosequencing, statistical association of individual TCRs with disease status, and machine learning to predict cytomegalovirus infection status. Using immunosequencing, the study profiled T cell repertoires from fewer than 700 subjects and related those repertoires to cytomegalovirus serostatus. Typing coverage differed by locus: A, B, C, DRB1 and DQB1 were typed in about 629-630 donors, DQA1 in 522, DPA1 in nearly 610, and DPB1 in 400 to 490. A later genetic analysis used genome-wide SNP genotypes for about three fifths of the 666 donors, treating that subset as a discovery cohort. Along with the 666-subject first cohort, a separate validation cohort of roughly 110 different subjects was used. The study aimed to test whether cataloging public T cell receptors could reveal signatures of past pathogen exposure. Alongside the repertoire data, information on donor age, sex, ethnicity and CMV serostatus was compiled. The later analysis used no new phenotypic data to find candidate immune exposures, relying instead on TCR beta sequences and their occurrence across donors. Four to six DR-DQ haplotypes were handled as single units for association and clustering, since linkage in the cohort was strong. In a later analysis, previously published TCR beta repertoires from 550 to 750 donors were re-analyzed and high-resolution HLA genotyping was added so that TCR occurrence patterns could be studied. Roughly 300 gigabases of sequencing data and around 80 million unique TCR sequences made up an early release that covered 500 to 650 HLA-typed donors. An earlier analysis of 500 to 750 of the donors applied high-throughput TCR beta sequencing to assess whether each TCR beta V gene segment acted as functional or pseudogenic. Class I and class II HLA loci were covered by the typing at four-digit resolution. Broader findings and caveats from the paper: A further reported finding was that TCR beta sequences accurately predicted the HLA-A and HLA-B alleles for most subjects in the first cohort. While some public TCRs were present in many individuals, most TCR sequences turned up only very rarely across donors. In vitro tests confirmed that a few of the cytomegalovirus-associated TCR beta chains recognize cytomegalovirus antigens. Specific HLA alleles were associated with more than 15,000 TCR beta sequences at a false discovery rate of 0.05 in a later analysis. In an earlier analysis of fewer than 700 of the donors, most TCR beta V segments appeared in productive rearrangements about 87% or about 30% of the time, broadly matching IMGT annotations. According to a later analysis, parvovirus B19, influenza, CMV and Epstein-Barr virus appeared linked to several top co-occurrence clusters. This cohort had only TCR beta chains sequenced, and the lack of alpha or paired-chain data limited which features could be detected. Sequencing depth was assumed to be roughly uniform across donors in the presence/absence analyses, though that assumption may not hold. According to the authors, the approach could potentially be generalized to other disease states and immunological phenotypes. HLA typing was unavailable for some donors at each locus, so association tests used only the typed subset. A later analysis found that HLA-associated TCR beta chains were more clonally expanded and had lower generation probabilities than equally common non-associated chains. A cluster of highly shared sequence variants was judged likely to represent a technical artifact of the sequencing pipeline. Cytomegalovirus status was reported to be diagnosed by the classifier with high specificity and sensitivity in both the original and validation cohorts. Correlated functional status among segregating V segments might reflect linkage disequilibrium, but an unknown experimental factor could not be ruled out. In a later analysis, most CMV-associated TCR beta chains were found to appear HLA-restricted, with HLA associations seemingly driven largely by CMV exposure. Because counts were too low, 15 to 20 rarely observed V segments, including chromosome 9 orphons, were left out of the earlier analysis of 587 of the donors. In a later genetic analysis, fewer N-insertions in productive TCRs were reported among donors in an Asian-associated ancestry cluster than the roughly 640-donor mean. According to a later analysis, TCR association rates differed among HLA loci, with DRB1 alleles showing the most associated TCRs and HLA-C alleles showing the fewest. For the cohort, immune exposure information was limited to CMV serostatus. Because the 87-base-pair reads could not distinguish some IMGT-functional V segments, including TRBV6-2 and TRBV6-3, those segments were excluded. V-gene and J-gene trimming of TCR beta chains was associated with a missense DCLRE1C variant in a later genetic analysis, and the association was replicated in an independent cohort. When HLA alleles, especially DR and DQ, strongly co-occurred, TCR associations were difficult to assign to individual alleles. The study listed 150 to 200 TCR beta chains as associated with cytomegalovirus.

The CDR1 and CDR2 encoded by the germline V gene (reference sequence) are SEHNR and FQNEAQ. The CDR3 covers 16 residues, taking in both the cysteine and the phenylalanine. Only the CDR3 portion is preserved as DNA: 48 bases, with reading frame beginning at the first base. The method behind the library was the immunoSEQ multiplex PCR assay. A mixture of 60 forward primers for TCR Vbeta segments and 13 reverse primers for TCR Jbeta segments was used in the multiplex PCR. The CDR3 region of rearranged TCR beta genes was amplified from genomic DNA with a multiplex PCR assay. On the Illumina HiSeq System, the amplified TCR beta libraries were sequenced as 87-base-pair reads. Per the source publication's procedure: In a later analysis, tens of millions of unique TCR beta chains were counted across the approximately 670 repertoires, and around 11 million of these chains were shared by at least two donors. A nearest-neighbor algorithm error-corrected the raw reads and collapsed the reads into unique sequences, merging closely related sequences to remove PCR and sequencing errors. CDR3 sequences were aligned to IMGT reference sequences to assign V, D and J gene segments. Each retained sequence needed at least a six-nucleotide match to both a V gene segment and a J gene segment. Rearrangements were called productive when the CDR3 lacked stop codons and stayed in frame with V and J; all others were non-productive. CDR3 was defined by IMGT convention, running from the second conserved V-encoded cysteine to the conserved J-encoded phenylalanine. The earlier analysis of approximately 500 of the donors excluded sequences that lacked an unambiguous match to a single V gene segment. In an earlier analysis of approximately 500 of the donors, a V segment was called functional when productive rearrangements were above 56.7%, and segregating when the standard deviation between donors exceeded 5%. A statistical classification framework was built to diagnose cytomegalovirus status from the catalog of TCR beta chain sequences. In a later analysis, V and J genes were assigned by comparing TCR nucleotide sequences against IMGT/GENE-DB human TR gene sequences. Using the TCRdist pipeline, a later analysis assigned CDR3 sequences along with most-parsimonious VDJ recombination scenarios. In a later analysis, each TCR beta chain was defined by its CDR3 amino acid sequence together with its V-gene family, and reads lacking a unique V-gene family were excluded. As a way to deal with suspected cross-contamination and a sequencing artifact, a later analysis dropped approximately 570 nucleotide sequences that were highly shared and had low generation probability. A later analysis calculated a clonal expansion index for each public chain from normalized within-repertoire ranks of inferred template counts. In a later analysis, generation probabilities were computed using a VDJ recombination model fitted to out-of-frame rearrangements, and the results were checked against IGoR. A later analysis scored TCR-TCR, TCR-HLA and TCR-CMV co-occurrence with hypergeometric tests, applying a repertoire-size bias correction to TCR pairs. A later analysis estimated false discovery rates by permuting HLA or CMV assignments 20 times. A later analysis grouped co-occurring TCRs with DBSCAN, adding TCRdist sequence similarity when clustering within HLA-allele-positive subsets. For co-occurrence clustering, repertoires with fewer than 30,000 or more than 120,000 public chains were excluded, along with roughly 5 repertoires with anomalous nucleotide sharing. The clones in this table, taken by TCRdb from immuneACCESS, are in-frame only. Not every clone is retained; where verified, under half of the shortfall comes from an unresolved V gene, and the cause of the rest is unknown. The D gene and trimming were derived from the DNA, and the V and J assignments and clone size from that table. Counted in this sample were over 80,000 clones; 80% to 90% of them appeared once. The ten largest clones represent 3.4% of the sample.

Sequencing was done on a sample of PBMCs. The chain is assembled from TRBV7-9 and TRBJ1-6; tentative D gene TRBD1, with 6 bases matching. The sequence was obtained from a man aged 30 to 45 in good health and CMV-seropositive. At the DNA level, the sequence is TGTTCCAGCAGCCCCCGTAGGGGGACAACTAATTCACCCCTCCACTTT. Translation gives CSSSPRRGTTNSPLHF. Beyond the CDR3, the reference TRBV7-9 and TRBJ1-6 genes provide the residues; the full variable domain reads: DTGVSQNPRHKITKRGQNVTFRCDPISEHNRLYWYRQTLGQGPEFLTYFQNEAQLEKSRLLSDRFSAERPKGSFSTLEIQRTEQGDSAMYLCSSSPRRGTTNSPLHFGNGTRLTVT.